This T cell receptor beta chain was identified in a study of identical twins. CDR1 MNHNS and CDR2 SASEGT come from the germline V gene. The CDR3 spans 14 residues. The V and J ends lost 6 bases and 9 bases respectively, with 18 bases between them. Template switching added a universal primer site; cDNA carried unique molecular identifiers. TCRdb ran MiXCR on the 5' RACE reads and lists one entry per CDR3 protein. The sample has about 530,000 distinct CDR3 sequences; 12% to 15% are singletons. No donor was unhealthy or non-Caucasian. These data were also filed under a second study, of yellow fever vaccine responses in identical twins. That paper adds: Twins showed a vaccine T cell response that reportedly seemed partly convergent, partly personalized.

The receptor comes from a woman aged 18 to 35 in good health. The specimen sequenced was CD4+ T cells sorted from blood. The chain is built from TRBV6-1 and TRBJ2-1; D assignment may be TRBD1 or TRBD2 (5 bases each). This CDR3 is CASRPGRRGGEQFF. The CDR3 DNA reads as TGTGCCAGCAGACCGGGACGGCGAGGTGGTGAGCAGTTCTTC.